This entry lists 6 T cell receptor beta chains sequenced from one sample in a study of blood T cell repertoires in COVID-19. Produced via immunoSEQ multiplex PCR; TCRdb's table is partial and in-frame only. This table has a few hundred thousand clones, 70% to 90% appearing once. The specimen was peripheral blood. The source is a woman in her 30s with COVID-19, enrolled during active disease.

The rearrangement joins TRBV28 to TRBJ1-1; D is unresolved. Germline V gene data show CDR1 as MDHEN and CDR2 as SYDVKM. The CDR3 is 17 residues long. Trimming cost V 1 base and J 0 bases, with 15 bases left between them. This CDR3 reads CASSLFPPGGMNTEAFF. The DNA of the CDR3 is TGTGCCAGCAGTTTATTTCCCCCAGGAGGGATGAACACTGAAGCTTTCTTT.

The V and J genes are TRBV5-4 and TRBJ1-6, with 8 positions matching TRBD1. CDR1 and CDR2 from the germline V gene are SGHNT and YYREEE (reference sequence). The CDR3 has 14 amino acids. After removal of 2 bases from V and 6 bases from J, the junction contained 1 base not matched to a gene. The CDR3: CASSFGQGNSPLHF. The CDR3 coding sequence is TGTGCCAGCAGCTTCGGACAGGGTAATTCACCCCTCCACTTT.

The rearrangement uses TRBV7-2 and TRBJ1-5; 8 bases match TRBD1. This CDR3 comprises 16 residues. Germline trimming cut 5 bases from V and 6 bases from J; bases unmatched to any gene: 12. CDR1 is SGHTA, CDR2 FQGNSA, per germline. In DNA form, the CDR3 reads TGTGCCAGCAGCCTTACCTCAGGACAGGGCAGTCAGCCCCAGCATTTT. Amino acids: CASSLTSGQGSQPQHF.

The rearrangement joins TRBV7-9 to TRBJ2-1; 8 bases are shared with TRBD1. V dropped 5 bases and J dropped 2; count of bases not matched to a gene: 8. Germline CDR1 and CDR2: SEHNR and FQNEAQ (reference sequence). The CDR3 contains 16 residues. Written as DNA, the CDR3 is TGTGCCAGCAGCCGAACCGGGACAGGAGCCTACAATGAGCAGTTCTTC. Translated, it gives CASSRTGTGAYNEQFF.

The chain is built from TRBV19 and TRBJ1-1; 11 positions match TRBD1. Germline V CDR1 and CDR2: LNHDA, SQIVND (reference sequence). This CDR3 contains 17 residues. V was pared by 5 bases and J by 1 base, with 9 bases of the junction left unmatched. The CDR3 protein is CASSPHPGTGGNTEAFF. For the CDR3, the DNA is TGTGCCAGTAGTCCCCACCCCGGGACAGGGGGGAACACTGAAGCTTTCTTT.

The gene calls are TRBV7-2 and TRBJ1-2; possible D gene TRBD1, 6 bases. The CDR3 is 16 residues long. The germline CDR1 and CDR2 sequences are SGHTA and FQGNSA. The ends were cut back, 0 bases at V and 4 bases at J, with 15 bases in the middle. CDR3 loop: CASSLAGQSTTYGYTF. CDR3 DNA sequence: TGTGCCAGCAGCTTAGCTGGACAGTCTACTACCTATGGCTACACCTTC.